This paragraph covers one TCR beta chain sequence. The data stem from a study of T cells in tuberculosis. The data were produced by immunoSEQ multiplex PCR, yet TCRdb's version contains in-frame clones alone and is incomplete. The sample records tens of thousands of clones, around 93% being singletons. Per the germline V gene, CDR1 is MNHNY and CDR2 is SVGAGI (reference sequence). Trimming pared 7 bases from V and 7 bases from J, leaving 17 bases between. The CDR3 runs to 14 residues. This chain connects TRBV6-6 to TRBJ2-1, with D perhaps matching TRBD1 (6 bases). This TCR was sampled from a donor between 10 and 35 years old with latent tuberculosis or without tuberculosis infection. Some clones in this sample may be carry-over from other donors' samples. Sequenced sample: PBMCs. The DNA of the CDR3 is TGTGCCAGCATTCGGAGCAGGGGAGTGAATGAGCAGTTCTTC. Amino acids: CASIRSRGVNEQFF.